The sequence of this T cell receptor beta chain was determined in a study of shared clonotypes between healthy human individuals. Sequenced by immunoSEQ multiplex PCR; TCRdb stores in-frame clones only, minus some. The table records 2 million to 3 million clones, roughly 93% of them present only once. This CDR3 comprises 15 residues. From germline, CDR1 is KGHSH and CDR2 LQKENI. The trim removed 2 bases at V and 6 bases at J, leaving 7 bases unmatched. General study points: Enrolling few donors narrowed the genetic and exposure-history diversity that was represented.

On this clone itself: The antigen remains unidentified.

Researchers partitioned CD4+ cells into CD45RA+ naive and CD45RA-negative memory subsets. The V gene is TRBV18, the J gene TRBJ1-5; TRBD1 matches at 7 bases. The sample was naive CD4+ T cells from PBMCs. Stated subset: CD45RA+ positively selected. The sequence was collected from a man younger than 35 in good health. Some clones in this sample may be carry-over from other donors' samples. As DNA, the CDR3 is TGTGCCAGCTCACCATCGCGACAGGGCATTCAGCCCCAGCATTTT. Its translation is CASSPSRQGIQPQHF.